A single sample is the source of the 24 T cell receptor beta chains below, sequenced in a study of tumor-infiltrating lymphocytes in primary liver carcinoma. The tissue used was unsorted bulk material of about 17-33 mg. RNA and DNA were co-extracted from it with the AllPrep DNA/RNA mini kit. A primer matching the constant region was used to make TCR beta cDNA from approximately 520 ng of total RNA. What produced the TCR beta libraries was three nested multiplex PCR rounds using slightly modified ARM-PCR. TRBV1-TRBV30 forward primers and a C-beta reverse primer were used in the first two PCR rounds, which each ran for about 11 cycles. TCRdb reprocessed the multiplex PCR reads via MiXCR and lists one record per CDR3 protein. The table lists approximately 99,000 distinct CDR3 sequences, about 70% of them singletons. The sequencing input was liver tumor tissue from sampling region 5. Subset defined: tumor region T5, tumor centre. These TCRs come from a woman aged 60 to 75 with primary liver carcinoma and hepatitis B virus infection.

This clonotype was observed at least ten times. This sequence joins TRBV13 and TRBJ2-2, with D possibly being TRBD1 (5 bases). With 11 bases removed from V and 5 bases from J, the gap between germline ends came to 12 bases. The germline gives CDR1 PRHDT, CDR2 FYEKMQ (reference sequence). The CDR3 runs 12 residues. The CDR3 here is CAGARWTGELFF. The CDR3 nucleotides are TGTGCCGGGGCCAGGTGGACCGGGGAGCTGTTTTTT.

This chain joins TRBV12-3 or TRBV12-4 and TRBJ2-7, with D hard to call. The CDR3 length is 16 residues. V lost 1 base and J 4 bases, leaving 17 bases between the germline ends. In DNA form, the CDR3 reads TGTGCCAGCAGTTTAGTCAGTTTCCTAGTGGGATACGAGCAGTACTTC. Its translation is CASSLVSFLVGYEQYF.

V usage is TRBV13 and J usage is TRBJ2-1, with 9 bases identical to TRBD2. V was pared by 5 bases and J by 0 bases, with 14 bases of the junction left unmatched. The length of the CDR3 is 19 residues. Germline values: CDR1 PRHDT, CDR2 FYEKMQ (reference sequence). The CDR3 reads CASSTRSHPSGDSYNEQFF. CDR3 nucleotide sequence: TGTGCCAGCAGCACACGCTCTCATCCTAGCGGGGACTCCTACAATGAGCAGTTCTTC.

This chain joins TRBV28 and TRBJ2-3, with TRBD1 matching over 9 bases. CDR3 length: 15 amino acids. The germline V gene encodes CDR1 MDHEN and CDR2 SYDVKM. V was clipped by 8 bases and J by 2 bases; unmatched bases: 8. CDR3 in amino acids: CASASWDRVTDTQYF. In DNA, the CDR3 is TGTGCCAGCGCCTCCTGGGACAGGGTCACAGATACGCAGTATTTT.

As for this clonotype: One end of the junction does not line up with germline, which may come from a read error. The DNA for the CDR3 is TGCGTCACCGCGGGAGAAAGGGACACAGATGCGCAGTATTTT. Amino acids: CVTAGERDTDAQYF. The rearrangement joins TRBV10-1 to TRBJ2-3; D possibly corresponds to TRBD2 (7 bases). CDR1 WNHNN and CDR2 SYGVQD come from the germline V gene (reference sequence). The CDR3 has 14 residues.

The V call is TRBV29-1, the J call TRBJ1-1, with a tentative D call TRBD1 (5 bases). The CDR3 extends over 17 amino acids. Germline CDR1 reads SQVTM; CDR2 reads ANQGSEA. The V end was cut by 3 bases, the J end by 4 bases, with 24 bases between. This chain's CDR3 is CSVDREGPTVMSTEAFF. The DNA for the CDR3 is TGCAGCGTTGACAGGGAGGGGCCAACGGTCATGAGCACTGAAGCTTTCTTT.

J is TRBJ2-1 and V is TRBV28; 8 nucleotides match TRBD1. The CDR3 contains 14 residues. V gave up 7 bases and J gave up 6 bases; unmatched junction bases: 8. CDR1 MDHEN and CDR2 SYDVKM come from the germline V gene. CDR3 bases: TGTGCCAGCAACGACGGACAGGGATGCAATGAGCAGTTCTTC. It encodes CASNDGQGCNEQFF. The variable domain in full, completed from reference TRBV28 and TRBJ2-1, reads DVKVTQSSRYLVKRTGEKVFLECVQDMDHENMFWYRQDPGLGLRLIYFSYDVKMKEKGDIPEGYSVSREKKERFSLILESASTNQTSMYLCASNDGQGCNEQFFGPGTRLTVL.

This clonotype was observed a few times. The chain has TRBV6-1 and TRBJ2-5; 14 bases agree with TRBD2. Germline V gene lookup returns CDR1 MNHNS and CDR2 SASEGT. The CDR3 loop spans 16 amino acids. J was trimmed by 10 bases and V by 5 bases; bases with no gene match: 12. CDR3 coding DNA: TGTGCCAGCAGTAGCCCAAGACTAGCGGGAGGGAGGGTCCAGTACTTC. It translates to CASSSPRLAGGRVQYF.

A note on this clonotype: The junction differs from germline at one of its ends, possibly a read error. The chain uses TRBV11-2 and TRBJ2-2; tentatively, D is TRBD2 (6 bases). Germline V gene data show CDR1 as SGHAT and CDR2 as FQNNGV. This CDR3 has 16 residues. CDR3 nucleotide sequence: TGTGCCAGCAGCTTTGGTATGGCTAGCGCAACCGGGGAGCTGTTTTTC. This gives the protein CASSFGMASATGELFF.

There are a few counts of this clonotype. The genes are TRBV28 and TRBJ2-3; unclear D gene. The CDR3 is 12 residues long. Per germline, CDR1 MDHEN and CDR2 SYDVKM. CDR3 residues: CVSSTITDTQYF. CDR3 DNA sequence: TGTGTCAGTAGTACGATAACAGATACGCAGTATTTT.

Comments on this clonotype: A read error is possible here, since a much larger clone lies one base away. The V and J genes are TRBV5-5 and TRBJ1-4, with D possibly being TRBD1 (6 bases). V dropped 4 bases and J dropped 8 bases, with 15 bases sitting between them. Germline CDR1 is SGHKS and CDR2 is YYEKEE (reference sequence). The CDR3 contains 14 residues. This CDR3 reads CASSAYGQKEKLFF. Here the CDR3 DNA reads TGTGCCAGCAGCGCATACGGACAGAAGGAAAAACTGTTTTTT.

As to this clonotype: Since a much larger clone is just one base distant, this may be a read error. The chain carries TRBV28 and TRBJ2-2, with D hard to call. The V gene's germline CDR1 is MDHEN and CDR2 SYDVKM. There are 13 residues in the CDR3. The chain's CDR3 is CASSPTATRELFF. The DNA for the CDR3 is TGTGCCAGCAGTCCCACCGCCACCCGGGAGCTGTTTTTT.

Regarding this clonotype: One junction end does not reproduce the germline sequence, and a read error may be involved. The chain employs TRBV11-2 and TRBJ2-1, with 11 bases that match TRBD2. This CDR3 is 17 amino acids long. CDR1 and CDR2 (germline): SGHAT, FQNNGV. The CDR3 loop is CASSLGMVAGGPNEHFF. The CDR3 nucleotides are TGTGCCAGTAGCTTAGGTATGGTAGCGGGAGGGCCGAATGAGCATTTCTTC.

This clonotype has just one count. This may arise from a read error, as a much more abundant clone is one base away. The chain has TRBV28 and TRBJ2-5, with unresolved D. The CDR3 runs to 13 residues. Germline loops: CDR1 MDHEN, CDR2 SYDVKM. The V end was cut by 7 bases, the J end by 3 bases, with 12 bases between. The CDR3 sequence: CASTAAEEETQYF. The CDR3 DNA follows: TGTGCCAGCACCGCCGCAGAGGAAGAGACCCAGTACTTC.

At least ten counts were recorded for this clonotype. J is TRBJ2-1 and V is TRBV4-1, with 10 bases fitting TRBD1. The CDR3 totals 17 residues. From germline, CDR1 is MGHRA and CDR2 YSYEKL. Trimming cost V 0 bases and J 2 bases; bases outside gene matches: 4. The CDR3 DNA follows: TGCGCCAGCAGCCAAGATGGGACAGGGGCTCCCTACAATGAGCAGTTCTTC. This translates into CASSQDGTGAPYNEQFF.

This CDR3 reads CASSPETMSSYEQYF. CDR3 coding DNA: TGCGCCAGCAGCCCTGAGACGATGAGCTCCTACGAGCAGTACTTC. The genes are TRBV5-1 and TRBJ2-7, with D unclear. The germline CDR1 and CDR2 sequences are SGHRS and YFSETQ. The CDR3 extends over 15 amino acids. The V end was cut by 4 bases, the J end by 0 bases, with 14 bases between.

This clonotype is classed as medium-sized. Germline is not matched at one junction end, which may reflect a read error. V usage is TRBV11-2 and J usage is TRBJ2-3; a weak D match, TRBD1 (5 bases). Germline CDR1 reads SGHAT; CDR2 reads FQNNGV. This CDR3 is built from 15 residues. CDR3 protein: CASSLDAGSTNTQYF. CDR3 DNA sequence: TGTGCCAGCAGCTTAGATGCAGGGTCCACAAATACGCAGTATTTT.

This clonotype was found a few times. The CDR3 spells CASSLATGGRQPHNEQFF. For the CDR3, the DNA is TGTGCCAGCAGCTTAGCCACCGGAGGAAGACAACCTCACAATGAGCAGTTCTTC. The rearrangement uses TRBV7-9 and TRBJ2-1; tentative D call: TRBD2 (5 bases). The CDR3 loop spans 18 amino acids. V gave up 0 bases and J gave up 5 bases, with 20 bases separating them. Germline V CDR1 and CDR2: SEHNR, FQNEAQ (reference sequence).

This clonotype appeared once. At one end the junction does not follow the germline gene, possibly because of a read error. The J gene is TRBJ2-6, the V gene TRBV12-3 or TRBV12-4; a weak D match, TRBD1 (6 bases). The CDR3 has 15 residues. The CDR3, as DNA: TGTGCCAGCAGTTCGCGCAGGGCAGGGGCCAACGTCTTGACTTTC. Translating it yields CASSSRRAGANVLTF.

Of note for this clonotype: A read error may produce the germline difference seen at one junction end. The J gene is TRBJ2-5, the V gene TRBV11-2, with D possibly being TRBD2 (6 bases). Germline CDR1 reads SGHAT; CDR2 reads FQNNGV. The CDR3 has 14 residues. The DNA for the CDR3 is TGTGCCAGCAGCTCCACCTGCGGGATAGAGACCCAGCACTTC. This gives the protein CASSSTCGIETQHF.

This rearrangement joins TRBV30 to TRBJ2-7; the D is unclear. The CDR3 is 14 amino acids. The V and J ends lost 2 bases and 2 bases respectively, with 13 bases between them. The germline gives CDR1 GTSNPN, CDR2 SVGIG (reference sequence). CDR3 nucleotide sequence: TGTGCCTGGAGTAGAATTGCGAGAACCTACGAGCAGTACTTC. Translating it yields CAWSRIARTYEQYF.

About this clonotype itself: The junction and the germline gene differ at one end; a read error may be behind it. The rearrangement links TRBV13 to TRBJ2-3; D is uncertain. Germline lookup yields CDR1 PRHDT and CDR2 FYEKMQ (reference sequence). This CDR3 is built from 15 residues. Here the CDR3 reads CVSIKGGTYTDTQYF. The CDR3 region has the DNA TGTGTCAGCATAAAAGGCGGAACATACACAGATACGCAGTATTTT.

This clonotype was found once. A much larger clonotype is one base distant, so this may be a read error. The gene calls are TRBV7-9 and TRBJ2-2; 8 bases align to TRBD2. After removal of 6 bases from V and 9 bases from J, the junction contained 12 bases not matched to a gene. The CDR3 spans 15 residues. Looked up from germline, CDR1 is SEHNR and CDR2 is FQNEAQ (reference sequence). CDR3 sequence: CASRPGLAGTWELFF. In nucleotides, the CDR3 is TGTGCCAGCAGACCCGGACTAGCTGGGACCTGGGAGCTGTTTTTT.

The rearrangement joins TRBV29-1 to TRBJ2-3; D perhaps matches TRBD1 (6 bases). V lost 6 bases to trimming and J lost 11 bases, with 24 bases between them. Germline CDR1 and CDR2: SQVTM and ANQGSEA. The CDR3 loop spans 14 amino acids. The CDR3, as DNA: TGCAGCGTCGGGATCCCGCAATTATCAGGGGAGCAGTATTTT. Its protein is CSVGIPQLSGEQYF.